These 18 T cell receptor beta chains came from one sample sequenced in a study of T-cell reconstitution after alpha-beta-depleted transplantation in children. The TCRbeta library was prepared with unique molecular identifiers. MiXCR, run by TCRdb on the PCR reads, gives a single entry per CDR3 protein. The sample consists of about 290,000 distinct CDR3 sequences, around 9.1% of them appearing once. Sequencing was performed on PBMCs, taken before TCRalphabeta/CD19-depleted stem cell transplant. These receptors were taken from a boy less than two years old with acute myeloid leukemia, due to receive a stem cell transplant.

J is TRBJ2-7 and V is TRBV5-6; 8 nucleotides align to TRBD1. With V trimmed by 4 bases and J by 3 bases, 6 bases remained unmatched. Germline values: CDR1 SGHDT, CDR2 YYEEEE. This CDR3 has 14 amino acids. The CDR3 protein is CASSPLGTGYEQYF. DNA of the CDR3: TGTGCCAGCAGCCCTCTTGGGACAGGCTACGAGCAGTACTTC.

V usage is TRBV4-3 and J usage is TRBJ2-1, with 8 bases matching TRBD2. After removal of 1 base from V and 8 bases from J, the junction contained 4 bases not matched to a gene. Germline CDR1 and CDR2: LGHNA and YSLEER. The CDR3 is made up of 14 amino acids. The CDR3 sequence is CASSQGRREDEQFF. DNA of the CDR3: TGCGCCAGCAGCCAAGGTCGGCGGGAGGATGAGCAGTTCTTC.

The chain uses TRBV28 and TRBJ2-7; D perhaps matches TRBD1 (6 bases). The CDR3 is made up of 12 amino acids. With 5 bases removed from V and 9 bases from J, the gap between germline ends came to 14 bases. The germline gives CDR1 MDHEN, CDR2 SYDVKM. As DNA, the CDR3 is TGTGCCAGCAGTCAACGCAGGGGCGCGCAGTACTTC. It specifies CASSQRRGAQYF.

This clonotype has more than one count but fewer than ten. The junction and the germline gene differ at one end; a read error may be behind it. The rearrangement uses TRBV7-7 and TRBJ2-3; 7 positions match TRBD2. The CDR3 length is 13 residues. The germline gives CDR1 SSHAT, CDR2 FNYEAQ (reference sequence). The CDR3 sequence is CASSPILADTQYF. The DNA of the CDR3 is TGTGCTAGCAGCCCGATACTAGCGGATACGCAGTATTTT.

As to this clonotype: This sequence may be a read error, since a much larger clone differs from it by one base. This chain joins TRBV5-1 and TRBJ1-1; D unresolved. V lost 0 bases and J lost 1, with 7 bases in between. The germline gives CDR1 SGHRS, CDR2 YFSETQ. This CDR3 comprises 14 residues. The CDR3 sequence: CASSLARQNTEAFF. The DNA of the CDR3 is TGCGCCAGCAGCTTGGCCAGGCAGAACACTGAAGCTTTCTTT.

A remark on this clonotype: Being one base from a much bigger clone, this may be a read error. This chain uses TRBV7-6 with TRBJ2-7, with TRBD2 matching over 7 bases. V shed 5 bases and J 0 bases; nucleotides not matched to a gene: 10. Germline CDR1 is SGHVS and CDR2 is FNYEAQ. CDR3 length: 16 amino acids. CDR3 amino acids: CASSPSDGGSSYEQYF. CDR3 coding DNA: TGTGCCAGCAGCCCGTCCGACGGGGGGAGCTCCTACGAGCAGTACTTC.

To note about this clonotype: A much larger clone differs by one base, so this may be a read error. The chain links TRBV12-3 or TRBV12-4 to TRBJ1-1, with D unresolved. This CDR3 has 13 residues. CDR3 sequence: CASSLYATTETFF. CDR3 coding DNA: TGTGCCAGCAGTTTATACGCGACGACTGAAACTTTCTTT.

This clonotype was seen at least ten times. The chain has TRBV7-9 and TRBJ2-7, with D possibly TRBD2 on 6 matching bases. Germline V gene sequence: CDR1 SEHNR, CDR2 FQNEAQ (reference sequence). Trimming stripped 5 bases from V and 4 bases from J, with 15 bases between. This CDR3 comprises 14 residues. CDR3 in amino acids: CASSQTSLSYEQYF. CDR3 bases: TGTGCCAGCAGCCAGACTAGTTTATCTTACGAGCAGTACTTC.

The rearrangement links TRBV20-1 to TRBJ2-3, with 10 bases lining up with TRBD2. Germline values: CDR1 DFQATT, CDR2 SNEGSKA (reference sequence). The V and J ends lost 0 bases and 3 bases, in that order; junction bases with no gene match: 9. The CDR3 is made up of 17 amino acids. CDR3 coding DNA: TGCAGTGCTAGAGATCGGTCGGCTAGCGGGAGTACAGATACGCAGTATTTT. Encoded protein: CSARDRSASGSTDTQYF.

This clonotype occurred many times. The chain's CDR3 is CASSPSGRAHIQYF. The CDR3 region has the DNA TGTGCCAGCAGTCCTAGCGGGAGGGCGCACATTCAGTACTTC. This chain joins TRBV25-1 and TRBJ2-4; 12 positions agree with TRBD2. The length of the CDR3 is 14 residues. V dropped 5 bases and J dropped 8; count of bases not matched to a gene: 4. Germline loops: CDR1 MGHDK, CDR2 SYGVNS.

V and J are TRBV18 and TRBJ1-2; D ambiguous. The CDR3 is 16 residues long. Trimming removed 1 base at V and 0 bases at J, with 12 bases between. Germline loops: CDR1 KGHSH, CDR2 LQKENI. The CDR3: CASSPRVVSTNYGYTF. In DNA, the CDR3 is TGTGCCAGCTCACCACGTGTCGTCAGCACTAACTATGGCTACACCTTC.

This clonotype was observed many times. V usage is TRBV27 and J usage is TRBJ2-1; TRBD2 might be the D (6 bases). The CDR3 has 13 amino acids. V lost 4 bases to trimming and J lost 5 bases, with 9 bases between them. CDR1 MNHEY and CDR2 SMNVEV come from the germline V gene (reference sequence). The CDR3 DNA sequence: TGTGCCAGCAGTTACGGAGGGAACAATGAGCAGTTCTTC. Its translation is CASSYGGNNEQFF.

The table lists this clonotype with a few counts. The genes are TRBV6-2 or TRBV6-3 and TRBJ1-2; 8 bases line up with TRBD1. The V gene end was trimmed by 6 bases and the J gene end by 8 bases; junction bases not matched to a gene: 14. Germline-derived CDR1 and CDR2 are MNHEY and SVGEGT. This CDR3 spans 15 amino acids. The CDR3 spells CASSPDRVVSRGYTF. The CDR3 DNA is TGTGCCAGCAGCCCGGACAGGGTGGTATCGCGAGGCTACACCTTC.

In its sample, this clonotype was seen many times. This chain's CDR3 is CSASGRASTDTQYF. DNA of the CDR3: TGCAGTGCTAGCGGGAGGGCCAGCACAGATACGCAGTATTTT. The gene calls are TRBV20-1 and TRBJ2-3, with 8 bases aligning to TRBD2. The CDR3 is made up of 14 amino acids. CDR1 is DFQATT and CDR2 is SNEGSKA in the germline V gene (reference sequence). The ends lost 3 bases at V and 0 bases at J; junction bases unmatched: 2.

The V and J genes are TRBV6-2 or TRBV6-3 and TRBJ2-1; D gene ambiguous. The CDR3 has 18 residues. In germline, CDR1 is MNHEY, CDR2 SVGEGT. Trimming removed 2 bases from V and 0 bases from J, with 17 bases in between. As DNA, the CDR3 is TGTGCCAGCAGTTACGAGAGTTGGGTCCGGAACTCCTACAATGAGCAGTTCTTC. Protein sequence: CASSYESWVRNSYNEQFF.

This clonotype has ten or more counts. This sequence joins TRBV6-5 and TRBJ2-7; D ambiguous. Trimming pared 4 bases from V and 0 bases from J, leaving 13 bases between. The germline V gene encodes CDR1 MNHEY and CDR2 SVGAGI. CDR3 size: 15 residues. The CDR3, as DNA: TGTGCCAGCAGTTCCCGAACCGGGTCCTCCTACGAGCAGTACTTC. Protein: CASSSRTGSSYEQYF.

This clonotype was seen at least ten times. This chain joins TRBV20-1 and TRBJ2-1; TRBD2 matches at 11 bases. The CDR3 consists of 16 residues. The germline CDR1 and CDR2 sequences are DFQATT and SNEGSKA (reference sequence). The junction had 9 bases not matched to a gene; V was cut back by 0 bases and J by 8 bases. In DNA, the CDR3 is TGCAGTGCTAGAGATGGTTCTAGCGGGAGGCGCGATGAGCAGTTCTTC. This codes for CSARDGSSGRRDEQFF.

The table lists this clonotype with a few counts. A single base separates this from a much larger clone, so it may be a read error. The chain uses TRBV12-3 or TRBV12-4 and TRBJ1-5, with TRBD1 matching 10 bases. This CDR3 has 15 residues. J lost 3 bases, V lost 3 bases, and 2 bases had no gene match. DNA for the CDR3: TGTGCCAGCAGTTTCGACAGGGGGCTCAATCAGCCCCAGCATTTT. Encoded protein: CASSFDRGLNQPQHF.